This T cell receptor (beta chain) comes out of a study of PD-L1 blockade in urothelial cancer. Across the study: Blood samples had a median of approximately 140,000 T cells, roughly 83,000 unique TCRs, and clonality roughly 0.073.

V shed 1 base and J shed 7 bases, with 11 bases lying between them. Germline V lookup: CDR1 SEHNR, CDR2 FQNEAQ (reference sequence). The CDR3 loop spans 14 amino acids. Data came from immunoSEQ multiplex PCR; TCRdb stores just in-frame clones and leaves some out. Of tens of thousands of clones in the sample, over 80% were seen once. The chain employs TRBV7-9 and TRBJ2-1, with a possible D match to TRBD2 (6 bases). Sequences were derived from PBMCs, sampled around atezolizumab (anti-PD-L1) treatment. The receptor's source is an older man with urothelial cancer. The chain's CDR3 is CASSLDGGRNEQFF. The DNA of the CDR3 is TGTGCCAGCAGCTTAGATGGGGGGAGGAATGAGCAGTTCTTC.